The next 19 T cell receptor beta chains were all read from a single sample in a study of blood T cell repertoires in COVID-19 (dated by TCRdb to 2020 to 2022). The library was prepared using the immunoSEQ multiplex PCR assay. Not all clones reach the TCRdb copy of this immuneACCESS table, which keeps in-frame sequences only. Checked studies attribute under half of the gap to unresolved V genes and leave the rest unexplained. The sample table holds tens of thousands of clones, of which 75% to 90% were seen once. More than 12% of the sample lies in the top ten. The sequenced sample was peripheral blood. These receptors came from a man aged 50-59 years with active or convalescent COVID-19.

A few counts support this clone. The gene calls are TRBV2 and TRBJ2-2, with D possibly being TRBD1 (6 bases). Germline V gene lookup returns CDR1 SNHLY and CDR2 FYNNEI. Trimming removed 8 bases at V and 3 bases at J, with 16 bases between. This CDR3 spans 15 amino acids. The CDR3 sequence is CASQRGKQDTGELFF. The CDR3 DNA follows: TGTGCCAGCCAGAGGGGGAAGCAGGACACCGGGGAGCTGTTTTTT.

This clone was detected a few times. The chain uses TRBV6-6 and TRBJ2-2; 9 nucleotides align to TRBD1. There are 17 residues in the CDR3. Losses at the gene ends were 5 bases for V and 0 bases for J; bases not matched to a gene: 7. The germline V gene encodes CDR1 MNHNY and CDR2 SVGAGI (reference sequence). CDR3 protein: CASSHGQGLTNTGELFF. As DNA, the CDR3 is TGTGCCAGCAGTCACGGACAGGGGTTGACGAACACCGGGGAGCTGTTTTTT.

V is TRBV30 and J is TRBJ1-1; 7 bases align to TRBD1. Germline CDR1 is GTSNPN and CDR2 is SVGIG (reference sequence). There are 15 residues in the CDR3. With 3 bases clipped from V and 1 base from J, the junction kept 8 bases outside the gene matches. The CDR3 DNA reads TGTGCCTGGAGCCCAGGGGGACTCAGGAACACTGAAGCTTTCTTT. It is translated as CAWSPGGLRNTEAFF.

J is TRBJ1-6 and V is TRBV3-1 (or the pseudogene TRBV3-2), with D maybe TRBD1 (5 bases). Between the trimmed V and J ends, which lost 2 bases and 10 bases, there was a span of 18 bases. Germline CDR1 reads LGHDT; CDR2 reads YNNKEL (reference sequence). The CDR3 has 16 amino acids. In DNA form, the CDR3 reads TGTGCCAGCAGCCAACGGGGTGGGAGGGGATGGTCACCCCTCCACTTT. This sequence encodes CASSQRGGRGWSPLHF.

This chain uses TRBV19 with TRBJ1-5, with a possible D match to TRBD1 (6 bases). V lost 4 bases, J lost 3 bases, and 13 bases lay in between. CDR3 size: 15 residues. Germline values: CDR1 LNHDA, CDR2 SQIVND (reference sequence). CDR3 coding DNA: TGTGCCAGTAGTAAGACGGGACACCCCAATCAGCCCCAGCATTTT. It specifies CASSKTGHPNQPQHF. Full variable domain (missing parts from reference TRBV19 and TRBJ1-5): DGGITQSPKYLFRKEGQNVTLSCEQNLNHDAMYWYRQDPGQGLRLIYYSQIVNDFQKGDIAEGYSVSREKKESFPLTVTSAQKNPTAFYLCASSKTGHPNQPQHFGDGTRLSIL.

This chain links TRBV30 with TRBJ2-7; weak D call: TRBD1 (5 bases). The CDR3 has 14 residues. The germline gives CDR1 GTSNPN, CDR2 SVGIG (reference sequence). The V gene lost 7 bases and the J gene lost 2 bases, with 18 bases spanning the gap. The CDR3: CALGPTRTTYEQYF. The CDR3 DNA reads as TGTGCCTTGGGGCCGACACGGACAACCTACGAGCAGTACTTC.

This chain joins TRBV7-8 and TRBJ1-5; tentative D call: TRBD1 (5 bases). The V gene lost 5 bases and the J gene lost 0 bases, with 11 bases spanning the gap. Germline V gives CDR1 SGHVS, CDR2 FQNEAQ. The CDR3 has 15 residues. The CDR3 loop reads CASSPGSYSNQPQHF. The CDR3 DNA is TGTGCCAGCAGCCCAGGGTCTTATAGCAATCAGCCCCAGCATTTT.

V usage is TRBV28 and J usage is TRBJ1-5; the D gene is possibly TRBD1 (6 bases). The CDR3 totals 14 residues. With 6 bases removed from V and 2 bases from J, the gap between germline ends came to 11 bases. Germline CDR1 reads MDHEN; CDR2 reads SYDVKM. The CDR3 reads CASRTGAGNQPQHF. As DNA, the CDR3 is TGTGCCAGCAGGACAGGAGCGGGCAATCAGCCCCAGCATTTT.

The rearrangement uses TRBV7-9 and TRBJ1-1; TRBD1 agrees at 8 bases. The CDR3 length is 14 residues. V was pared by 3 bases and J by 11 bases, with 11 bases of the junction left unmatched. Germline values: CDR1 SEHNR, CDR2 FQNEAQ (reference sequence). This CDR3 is CASSFGQGNGGAFF. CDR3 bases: TGTGCCAGCAGCTTCGGACAGGGCAACGGGGGGGCTTTCTTT.

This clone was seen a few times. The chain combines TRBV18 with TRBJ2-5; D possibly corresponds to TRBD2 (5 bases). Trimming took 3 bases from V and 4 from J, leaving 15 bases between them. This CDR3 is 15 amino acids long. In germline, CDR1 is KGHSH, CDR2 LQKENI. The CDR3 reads CASSPGGGGTETQYF. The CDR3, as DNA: TGTGCCAGCTCACCTGGTGGAGGAGGCACAGAGACCCAGTACTTC. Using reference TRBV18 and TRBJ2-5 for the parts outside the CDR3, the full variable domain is NAGVMQNPRHLVRRRGQEARLRCSPMKGHSHVYWYRQLPEEGLKFMVYLQKENIIDESGMPKERFSAEFPKEGPSILRIQQVVRGDSAAYFCASSPGGGGTETQYFGPGTRLLVL.

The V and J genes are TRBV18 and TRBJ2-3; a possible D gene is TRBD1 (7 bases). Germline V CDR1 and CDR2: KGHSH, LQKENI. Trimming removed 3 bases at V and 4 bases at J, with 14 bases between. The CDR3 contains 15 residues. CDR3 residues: CASSPTSQGADTQYF. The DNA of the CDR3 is TGTGCCAGCTCACCTACTAGCCAGGGGGCAGATACGCAGTATTTT.

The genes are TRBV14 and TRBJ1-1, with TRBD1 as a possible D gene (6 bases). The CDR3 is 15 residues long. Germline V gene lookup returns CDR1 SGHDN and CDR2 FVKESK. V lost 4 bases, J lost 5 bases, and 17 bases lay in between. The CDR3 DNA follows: TGTGCCAGCAGCCCAACCCGAGGGGGAAGAACTGAAGCTTTCTTT. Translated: CASSPTRGGRTEAFF.

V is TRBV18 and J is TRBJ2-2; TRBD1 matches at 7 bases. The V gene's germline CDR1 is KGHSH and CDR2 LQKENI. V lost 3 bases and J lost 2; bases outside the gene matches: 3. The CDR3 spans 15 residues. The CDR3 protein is CASSPDRHNTGELFF. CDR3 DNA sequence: TGTGCCAGCTCACCGGACAGGCACAACACCGGGGAGCTGTTTTTT.

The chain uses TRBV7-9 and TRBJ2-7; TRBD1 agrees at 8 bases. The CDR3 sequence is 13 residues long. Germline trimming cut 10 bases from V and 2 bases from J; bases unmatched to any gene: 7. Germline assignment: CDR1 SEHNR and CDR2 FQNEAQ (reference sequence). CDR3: CATHGDRPYEQYF. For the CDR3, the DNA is TGTGCCACCCACGGGGACAGGCCCTACGAGCAGTACTTC.

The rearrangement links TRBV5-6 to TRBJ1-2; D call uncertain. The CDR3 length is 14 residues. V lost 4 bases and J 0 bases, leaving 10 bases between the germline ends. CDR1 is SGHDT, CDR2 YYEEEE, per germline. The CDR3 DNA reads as TGTGCCAGCAGCCCCATAGCCCCTAACTATGGCTACACCTTC. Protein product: CASSPIAPNYGYTF.

CDR3 coding DNA: TGTGCCAGCAGCTCGGGGGGGGGCGCGAGCTATGAAAAACTGTTTTTT. The encoded protein is CASSSGGGASYEKLFF. V usage is TRBV11-2 and J usage is TRBJ1-4, with D possibly being TRBD1 (6 bases). This CDR3 contains 16 residues. Trimming took off 4 bases at V and 6 bases at J, with 18 bases between the two ends. Germline CDR1 is SGHAT and CDR2 is FQNNGV.

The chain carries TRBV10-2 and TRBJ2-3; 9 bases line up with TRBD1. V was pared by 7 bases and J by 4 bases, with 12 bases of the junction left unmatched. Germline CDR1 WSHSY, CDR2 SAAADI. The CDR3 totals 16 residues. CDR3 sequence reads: CASTVTGGAPPDTQYF. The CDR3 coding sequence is TGCGCCAGCACCGTTACAGGGGGCGCCCCGCCAGATACGCAGTATTTT.

The CDR3 region is CASSLRGREQYF. For the CDR3, the DNA is TGTGCCAGCAGTTTACGAGGGCGCGAGCAGTACTTC. The chain joins TRBV28 to TRBJ2-7; possibly TRBD2 for D (5 bases). With 2 bases removed from V and 6 bases from J, the gap between germline ends came to 8 bases. This CDR3 has 12 amino acids. Germline V gives CDR1 MDHEN, CDR2 SYDVKM. Full variable domain (rest looked up from reference TRBV28 and TRBJ2-7): DVKVTQSSRYLVKRTGEKVFLECVQDMDHENMFWYRQDPGLGLRLIYFSYDVKMKEKGDIPEGYSVSREKKERFSLILESASTNQTSMYLCASSLRGREQYFGPGTRLTVT.

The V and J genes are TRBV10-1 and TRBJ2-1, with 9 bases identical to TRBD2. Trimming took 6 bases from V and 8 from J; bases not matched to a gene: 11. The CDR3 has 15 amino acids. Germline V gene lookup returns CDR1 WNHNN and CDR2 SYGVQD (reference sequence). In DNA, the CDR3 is TGCGCCAGCAGCAGAAAGGCTAGCGGGGCGGATGAGCAGTTCTTC. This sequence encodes CASSRKASGADEQFF.